The source of this TCR beta chain is a study of blood T cell repertoires in COVID-19. The length of the CDR3 is 14 residues. The germline V gene encodes CDR1 LGHDT and CDR2 YNNKEL (reference sequence). V shed 4 bases and J shed 0 bases, with 8 bases lying between them. This table comes from immunoSEQ multiplex PCR, and its TCRdb copy is limited to in-frame clones, with some not included. The table records 190,000 or so clones, approximately 88% of them present only once. The sequence was obtained from a man in his forties with acute or convalescent COVID-19. V gene TRBV3-1 (or the pseudogene TRBV3-2) combines with J gene TRBJ2-3; D remains ambiguous. Material: peripheral blood. CDR3 DNA sequence: TGTGCCAGCAGCCGGCAGACTAGCACAGATACGCAGTATTTT. It specifies CASSRQTSTDTQYF.